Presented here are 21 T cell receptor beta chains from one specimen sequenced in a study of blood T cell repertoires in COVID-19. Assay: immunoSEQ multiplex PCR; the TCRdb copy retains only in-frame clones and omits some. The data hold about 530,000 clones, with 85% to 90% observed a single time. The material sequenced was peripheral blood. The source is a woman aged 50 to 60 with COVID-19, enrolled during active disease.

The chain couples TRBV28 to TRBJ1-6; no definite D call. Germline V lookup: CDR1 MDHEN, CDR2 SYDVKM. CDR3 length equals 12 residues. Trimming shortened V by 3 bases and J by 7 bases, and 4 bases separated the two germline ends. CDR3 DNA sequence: TGTGCCAGCAGTTTCGCGAATTCACCCCTCCACTTT. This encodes CASSFANSPLHF.

DNA for the CDR3: TGCGCCAGCAGCCCGATGGGAGGCCAAGAGACCCAGTACTTC. It is translated as CASSPMGGQETQYF. The V gene is TRBV5-1, the J gene TRBJ2-5, with D possibly matching TRBD2 (6 bases). CDR1 and CDR2 (germline): SGHRS, YFSETQ. The CDR3 is 14 residues long. Trimming removed 4 bases at V and 1 base at J, with 11 bases between.

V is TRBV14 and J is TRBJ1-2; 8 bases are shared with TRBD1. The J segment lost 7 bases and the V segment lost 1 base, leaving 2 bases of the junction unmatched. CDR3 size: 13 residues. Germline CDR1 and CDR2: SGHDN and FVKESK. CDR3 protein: CASSQGTGTGYTF. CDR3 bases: TGTGCCAGCAGCCAAGGGACAGGGACTGGCTACACCTTC.

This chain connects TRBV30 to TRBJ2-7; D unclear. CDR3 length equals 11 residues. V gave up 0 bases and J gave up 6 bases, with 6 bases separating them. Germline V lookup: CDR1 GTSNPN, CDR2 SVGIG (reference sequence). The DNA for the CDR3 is TGTGCCTGGAGTGTATTGCGCGAGCAGTACTTC. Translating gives CAWSVLREQYF.

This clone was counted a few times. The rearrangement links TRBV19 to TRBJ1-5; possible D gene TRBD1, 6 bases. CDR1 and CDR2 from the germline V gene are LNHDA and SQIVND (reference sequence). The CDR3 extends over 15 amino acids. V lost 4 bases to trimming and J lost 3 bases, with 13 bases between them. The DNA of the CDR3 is TGTGCCAGTAGTACACACCGGGACAACAATCAGCCCCAGCATTTT. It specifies CASSTHRDNNQPQHF.

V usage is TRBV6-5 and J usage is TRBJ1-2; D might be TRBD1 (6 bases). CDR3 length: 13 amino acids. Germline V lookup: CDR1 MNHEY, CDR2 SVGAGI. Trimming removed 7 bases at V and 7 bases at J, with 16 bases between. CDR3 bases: TGTGCCAGCACCTTTTCGGACAGCGTTGGCTACACCTTC. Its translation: CASTFSDSVGYTF.

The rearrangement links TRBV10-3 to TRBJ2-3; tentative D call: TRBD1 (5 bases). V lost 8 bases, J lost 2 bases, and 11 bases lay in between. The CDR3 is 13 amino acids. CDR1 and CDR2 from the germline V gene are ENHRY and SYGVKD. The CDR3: CAIDSEYTDTQYF. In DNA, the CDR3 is TGTGCCATCGACAGCGAATACACAGATACGCAGTATTTT.

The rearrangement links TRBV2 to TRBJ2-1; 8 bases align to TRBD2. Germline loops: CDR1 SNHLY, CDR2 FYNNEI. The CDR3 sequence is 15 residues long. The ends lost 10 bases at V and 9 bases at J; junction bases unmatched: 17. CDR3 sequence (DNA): TGTGCCATAGCTCAGGGACGGGGGGGCAAACCTGAGCAGTTCTTC. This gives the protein CAIAQGRGGKPEQFF.

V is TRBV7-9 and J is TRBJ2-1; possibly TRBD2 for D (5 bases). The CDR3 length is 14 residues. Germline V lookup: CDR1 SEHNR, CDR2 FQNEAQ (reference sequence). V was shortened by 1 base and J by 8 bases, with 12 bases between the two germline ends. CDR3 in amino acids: CASSLVSGIDEQFF. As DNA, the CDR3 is TGTGCCAGCAGCTTAGTGTCGGGGATCGATGAGCAGTTCTTC.

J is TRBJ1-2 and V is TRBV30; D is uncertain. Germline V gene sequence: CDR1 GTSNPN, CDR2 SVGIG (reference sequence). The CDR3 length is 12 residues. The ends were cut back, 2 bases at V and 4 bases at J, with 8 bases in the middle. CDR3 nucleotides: TGTGCCTGGAGTTTGGGAGCCTATGGCTACACCTTC. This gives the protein CAWSLGAYGYTF.

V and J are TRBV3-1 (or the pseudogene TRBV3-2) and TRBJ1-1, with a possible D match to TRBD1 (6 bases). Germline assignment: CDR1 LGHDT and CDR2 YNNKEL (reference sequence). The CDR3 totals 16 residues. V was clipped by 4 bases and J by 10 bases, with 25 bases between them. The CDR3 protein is CASSPAGRDTVSRAFF. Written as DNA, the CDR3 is TGTGCCAGCAGCCCTGCAGGGAGGGACACGGTGAGTCGAGCTTTCTTT.

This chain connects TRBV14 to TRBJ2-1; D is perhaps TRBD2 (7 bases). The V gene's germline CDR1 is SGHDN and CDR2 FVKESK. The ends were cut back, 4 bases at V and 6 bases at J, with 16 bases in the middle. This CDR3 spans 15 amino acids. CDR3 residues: CASSLHWGGANEQFF. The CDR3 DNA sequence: TGTGCCAGCAGCCTTCACTGGGGGGGGGCCAATGAGCAGTTCTTC.

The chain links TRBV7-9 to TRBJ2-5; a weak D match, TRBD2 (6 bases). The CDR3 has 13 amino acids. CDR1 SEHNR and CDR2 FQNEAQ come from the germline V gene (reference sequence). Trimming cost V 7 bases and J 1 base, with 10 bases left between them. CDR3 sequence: CASTAGLQETQYF. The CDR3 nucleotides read TGTGCCAGCACTGCGGGGCTCCAAGAGACCCAGTACTTC.

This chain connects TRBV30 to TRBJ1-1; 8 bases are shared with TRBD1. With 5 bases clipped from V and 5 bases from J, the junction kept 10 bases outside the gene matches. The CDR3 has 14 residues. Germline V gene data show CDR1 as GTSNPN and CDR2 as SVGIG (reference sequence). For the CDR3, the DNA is TGTGCCTGGGGAACCGGGACAGGCCGGACTGAAGCTTTCTTT. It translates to CAWGTGTGRTEAFF.

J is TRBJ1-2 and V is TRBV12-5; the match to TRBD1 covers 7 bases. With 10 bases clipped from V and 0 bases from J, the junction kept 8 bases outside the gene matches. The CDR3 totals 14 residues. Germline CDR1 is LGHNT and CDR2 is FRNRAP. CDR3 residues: CAIFKGAANYGYTF. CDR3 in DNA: TGTGCTATATTTAAGGGGGCGGCTAACTATGGCTACACCTTC.

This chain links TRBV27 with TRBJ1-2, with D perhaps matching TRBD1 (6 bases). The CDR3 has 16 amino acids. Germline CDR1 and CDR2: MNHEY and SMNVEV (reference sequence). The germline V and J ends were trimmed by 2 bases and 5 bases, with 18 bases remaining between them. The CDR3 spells CASSLRAAGGVYGYTF. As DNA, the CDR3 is TGTGCCAGCAGTTTACGGGCAGCTGGGGGCGTTTATGGCTACACCTTC.

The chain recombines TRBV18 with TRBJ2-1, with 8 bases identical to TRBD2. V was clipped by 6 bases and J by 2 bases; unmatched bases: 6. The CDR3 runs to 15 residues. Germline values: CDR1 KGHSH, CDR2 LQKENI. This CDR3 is CASSQPGLAYNEQFF. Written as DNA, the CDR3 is TGTGCCAGCTCGCAACCGGGACTAGCCTACAATGAGCAGTTCTTC.

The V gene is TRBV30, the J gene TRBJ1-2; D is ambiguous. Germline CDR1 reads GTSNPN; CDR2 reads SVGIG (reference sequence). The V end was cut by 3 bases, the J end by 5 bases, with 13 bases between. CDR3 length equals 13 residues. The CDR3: CAWSGARQYGYTF. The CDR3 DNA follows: TGTGCCTGGAGCGGAGCGCGGCAATATGGCTACACCTTC.

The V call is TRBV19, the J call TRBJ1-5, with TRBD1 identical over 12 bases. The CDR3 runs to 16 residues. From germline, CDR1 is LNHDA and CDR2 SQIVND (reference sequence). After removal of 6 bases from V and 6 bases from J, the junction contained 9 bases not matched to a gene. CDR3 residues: CASRNRDRGRVQPQHF. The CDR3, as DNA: TGTGCCAGTAGGAACCGGGACAGGGGGCGTGTTCAGCCCCAGCATTTT.

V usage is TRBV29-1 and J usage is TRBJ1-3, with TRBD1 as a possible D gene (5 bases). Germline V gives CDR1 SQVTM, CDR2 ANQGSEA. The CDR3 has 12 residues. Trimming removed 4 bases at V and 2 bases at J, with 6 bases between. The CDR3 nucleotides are TGCAGCGTTGTAGGGGCTGGAAACACCATATATTTT. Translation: CSVVGAGNTIYF.

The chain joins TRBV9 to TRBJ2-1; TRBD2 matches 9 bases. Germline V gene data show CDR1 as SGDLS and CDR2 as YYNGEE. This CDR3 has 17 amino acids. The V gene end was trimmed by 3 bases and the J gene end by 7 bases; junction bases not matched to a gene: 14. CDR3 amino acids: CASSAPGGRGGGNEQFF. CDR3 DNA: TGTGCCAGCAGCGCCCCCGGCGGGCGGGGGGGCGGGAATGAGCAGTTCTTC.